Sequencing of this TCR beta chain was carried out in a study of T cells after yellow fever vaccination. About the study: Fractions with few cells were prepared using SMART-Seq v4 Ultra Low Input.

CDR3 length: 16 residues. V lost 3 bases, J lost 4 bases, and 18 bases lay in between. Germline-derived CDR1 and CDR2 are GTSNPN and SVGIG (reference sequence). Points from the study as a whole: Clones that expanded after primary vaccination mostly reappeared after the booster (96% CD4, approximately 89% CD8). The secondary response showed a weaker magnitude and a faster peak, day 5 versus 15.

Production of TCR cDNA was by 5'RACE template switching, which also added a universal primer site and UMIs. MiXCR, applied by TCRdb to the 5' RACE reads, yields one record per CDR3 protein. The data contain 600,000 to 750,000 distinct CDR3 sequences, around 12% of them singletons. A note on this clonotype: Its antigen remains unknown.

The specimen was PBMCs, collected on the day of the yellow fever booster vaccination. This clonotype was obtained from a man in his thirties or forties who received the YFV17D yellow fever vaccine. The J gene is TRBJ2-2, the V gene TRBV30; perhaps D is TRBD1 or TRBD2 (6 bases each). CDR3 sequence: CAWRAGHRSATGELFF. The CDR3 nucleotides read TGTGCCTGGAGGGCGGGACATCGTTCCGCCACCGGGGAGCTGTTTTTT.